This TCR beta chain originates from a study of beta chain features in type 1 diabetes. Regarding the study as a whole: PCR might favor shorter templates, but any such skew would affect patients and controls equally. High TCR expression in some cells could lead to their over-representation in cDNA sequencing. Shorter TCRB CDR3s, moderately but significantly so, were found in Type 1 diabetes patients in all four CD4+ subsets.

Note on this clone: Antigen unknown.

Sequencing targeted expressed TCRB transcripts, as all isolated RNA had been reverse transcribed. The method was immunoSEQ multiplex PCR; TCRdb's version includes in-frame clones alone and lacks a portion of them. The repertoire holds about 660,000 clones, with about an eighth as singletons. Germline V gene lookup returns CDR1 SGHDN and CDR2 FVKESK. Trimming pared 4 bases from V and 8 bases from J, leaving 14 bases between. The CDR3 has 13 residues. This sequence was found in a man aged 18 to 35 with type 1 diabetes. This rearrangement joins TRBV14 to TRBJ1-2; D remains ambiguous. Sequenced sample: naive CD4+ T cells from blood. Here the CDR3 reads CASSPIIGGGYTF. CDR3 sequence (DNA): TGTGCCAGCAGCCCCATAATTGGCGGCGGCTACACCTTC. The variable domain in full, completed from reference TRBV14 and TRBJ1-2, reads EAGVTQFPSHSVIEKGQTVTLRCDPISGHDNLYWYRRVMGKEIKFLLHFVKESKQDESGMPNNRFLAERTGGTYSTLKVQPAELEDSGVYFCASSPIIGGGYTFGSGTRLTVV.